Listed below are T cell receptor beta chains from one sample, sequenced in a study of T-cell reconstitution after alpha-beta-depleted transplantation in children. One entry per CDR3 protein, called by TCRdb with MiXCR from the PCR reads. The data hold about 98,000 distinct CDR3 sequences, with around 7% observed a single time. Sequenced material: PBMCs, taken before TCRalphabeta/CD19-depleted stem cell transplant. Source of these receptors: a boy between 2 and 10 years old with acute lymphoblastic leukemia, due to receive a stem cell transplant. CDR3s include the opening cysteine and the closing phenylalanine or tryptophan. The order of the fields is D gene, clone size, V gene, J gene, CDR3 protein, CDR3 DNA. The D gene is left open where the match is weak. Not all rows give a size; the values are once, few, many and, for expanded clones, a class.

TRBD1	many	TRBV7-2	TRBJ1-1	CASSQSQGAHTEAFF	TGTGCCAGCAGCCAGTCACAGGGGGCTCACACTGAAGCTTTCTTT
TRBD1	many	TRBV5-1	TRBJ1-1	CASSLERTGVTEAFF	TGCGCCAGCAGCTTGGAGAGGACAGGGGTCACTGAAGCTTTCTTT
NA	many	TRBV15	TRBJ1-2	CATSRTREHYGYTF	TGTGCCACCAGCAGAACCAGGGAGCACTATGGCTACACCTTC
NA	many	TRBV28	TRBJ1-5	CASSLYYSNQPQHF	TGTGCCAGCAGTTTATACTATAGCAATCAGCCCCAGCATTTT
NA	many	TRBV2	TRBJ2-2	CASSDGRGTRELFF	TGTGCCAGCAGTGACGGGCGGGGCACCCGAGAGCTGTTTTTT
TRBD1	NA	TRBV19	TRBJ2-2	CASSPDRGAGELFF	TGTGCCAGTAGTCCCGACAGGGGCGCCGGGGAGCTGTTTTTT
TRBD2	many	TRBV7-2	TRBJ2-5	CASSSGTSRETQYF	TGTGCCAGCAGCTCCGGGACTAGCAGAGAGACCCAGTACTTC
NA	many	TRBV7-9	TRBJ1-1	CASIPPMGQAEAFF	TGTGCCAGCATCCCGCCCATGGGGCAGGCTGAAGCTTTCTTT
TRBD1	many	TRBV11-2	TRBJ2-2	CASSLVMAGGTGELFF	TGTGCCAGCAGCTTAGTGATGGCAGGGGGTACCGGGGAGCTGTTTTTT
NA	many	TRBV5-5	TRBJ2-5	CASSSTSSGGPQETQYF	TGTGCCAGCAGCTCAACCTCTTCCGGGGGGCCTCAAGAGACCCAGTACTTC
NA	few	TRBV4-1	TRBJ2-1	CASSQGGYNEQFF	TGCGCCAGCAGCCAGGGAGGCTACAATGAGCAGTTCTTC
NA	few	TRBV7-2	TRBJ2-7	CASSLGQLSSYEQYF	TGTGCCAGCAGCTTAGGACAGCTGAGCTCCTACGAGCAGTACTTC
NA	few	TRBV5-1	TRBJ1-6	CASSPTSVSYNSPLHF	TGCGCCAGCAGCCCCACCTCGGTCTCCTATAATTCACCCCTCCACTTT
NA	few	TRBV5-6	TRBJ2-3	CASSPGRTDTQYF	TGTGCCAGCAGCCCCGGACGCACAGATACGCAGTATTTT
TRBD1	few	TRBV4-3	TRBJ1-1	CASSPVVEGAMNTEAFF	TGCGCCAGCAGCCCAGTGGTGGAGGGGGCTATGAACACTGAAGCTTTCTTT
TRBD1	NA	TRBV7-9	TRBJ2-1	CASSIRDRAENEQFF	TGTGCCAGCAGCATACGGGACAGGGCTGAGAATGAGCAGTTCTTC
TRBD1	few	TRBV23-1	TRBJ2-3	CASSHQGAGKYF	TGCGCCAGCAGCCATCAGGGGGCCGGGAAGTATTTT
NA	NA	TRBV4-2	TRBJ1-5	CASSRGSNQPQHF	TGTGCCAGCAGCCGGGGGAGCAATCAGCCCCAGCATTTT
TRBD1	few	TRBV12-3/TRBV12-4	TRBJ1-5	CASSQGDRGNQPQHF	TGTGCCAGCAGCCAAGGGGACAGGGGTAATCAGCCCCAGCATTTT
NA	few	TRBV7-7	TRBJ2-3	CASSLTLGSTDTQYF	TGTGCTAGCAGCTTGACGTTGGGGAGCACAGATACGCAGTATTTT
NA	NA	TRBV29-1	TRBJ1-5	CSVEGDGNQPQHF	TGCAGCGTTGAAGGGGATGGCAATCAGCCCCAGCATTTT
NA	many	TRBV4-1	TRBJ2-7	CASSQDPGRFYEQYF	TGCGCCAGCAGCCAAGATCCGGGTCGCTTCTACGAGCAGTACTTC
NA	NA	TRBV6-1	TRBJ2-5	CASRLRASLEETQYF	TGTGCCAGCAGACTCAGGGCGTCCCTTGAAGAGACCCAGTACTTC
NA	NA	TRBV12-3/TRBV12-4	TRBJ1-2	CASSSSGGYTF	TGTGCCAGCAGTTCCTCCGGGGGCTACACCTTC
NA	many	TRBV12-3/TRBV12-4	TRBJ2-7	CASSLAGNTYEQYF	TGTGCCAGCAGTTTAGCGGGCAATACTTACGAGCAGTACTTC
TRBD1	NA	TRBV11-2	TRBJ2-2	CAGGVAGELFF	TGTGCAGGGGGCGTAGCCGGGGAGCTGTTTTTT
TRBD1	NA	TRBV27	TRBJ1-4	CASSSQAGGEKLFF	TGTGCCAGCAGTTCTCAGGCAGGGGGGGAAAAACTGTTTTTT
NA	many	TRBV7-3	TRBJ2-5	CASSLTGAQETQYF	TGTGCCAGCAGCTTAACAGGGGCCCAAGAGACCCAGTACTTC
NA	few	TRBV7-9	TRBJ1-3	CASSSPEGWGGNTIYF	TGTGCCAGCAGCTCCCCCGAGGGATGGGGTGGAAACACCATATATTTT
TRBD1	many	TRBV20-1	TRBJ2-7	CSAETGQGALYEQYF	TGCAGTGCTGAAACAGGACAGGGGGCATTATACGAGCAGTACTTC
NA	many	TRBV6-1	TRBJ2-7	CATRWGRDEQYF	TGTGCCACCAGGTGGGGTCGGGACGAGCAGTACTTC
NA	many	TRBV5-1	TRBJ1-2	CASSLAERQGYTF	TGCGCCAGCAGCTTGGCGGAGAGGCAGGGCTACACCTTC
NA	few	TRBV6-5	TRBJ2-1	CASSFHFDLYNEQFF	TGTGCCAGCAGTTTCCACTTCGACTTATACAATGAGCAGTTCTTC
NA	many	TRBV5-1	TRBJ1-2	CASSFKGHIDYGYTF	TGCGCCAGCAGCTTTAAGGGACACATTGACTATGGCTACACCTTC
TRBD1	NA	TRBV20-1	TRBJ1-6	CSARDGTGGARVYNSPLHF	TGCAGTGCTAGAGATGGGACAGGGGGCGCCCGCGTCTATAATTCACCCCTCCACTTT
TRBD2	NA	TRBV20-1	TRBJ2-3	CSAHRTSGGARDTQYF	TGCAGTGCCCACCGGACTAGCGGGGGGGCCCGAGATACGCAGTATTTT
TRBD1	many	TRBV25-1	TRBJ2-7	CASSEGTGDIYEQYF	TGTGCCAGCAGTGAAGGGACAGGGGACATCTACGAGCAGTACTTC
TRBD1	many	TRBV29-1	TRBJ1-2	CSVEDRQGAGYGYTF	TGCAGCGTTGAAGACCGTCAGGGGGCTGGCTATGGCTACACCTTC
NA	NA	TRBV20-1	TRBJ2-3	CSARGASGGNTDTQYF	TGCAGTGCTAGAGGCGCTTCTGGGGGCAACACAGATACGCAGTATTTT
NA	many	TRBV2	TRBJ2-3	CASSQARGIPSTDTQYF	TGTGCCAGCAGCCAAGCGAGGGGAATTCCTAGCACAGATACGCAGTATTTT
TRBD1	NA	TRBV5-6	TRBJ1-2	CASSPLGQGANYGYTF	TGTGCCAGCAGCCCCCTTGGACAGGGGGCTAACTATGGCTACACCTTC
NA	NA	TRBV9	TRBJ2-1	CASSVDRGTKEQFF	TGTGCCAGCAGCGTCGATAGAGGCACAAAGGAGCAGTTCTTC
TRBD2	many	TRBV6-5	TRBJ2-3	CASSYSRTSGGTDTQYF	TGTGCCAGCAGTTACTCGAGGACTAGCGGGGGAACAGATACGCAGTATTTT
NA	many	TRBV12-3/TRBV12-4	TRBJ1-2	CASSSGPIRHGYTF	TGTGCCAGCAGTTCGGGCCCCATCAGGCATGGCTACACCTTC
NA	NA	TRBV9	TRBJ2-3	CASSVEAASRTDTQYF	TGTGCCAGCAGCGTAGAGGCAGCTAGCCGCACAGATACGCAGTATTTT
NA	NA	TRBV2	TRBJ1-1	CASQRGAGNTEAFF	TGTGCCAGCCAGCGGGGCGCAGGTAACACTGAAGCTTTCTTT
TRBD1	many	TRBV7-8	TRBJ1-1	CASSRDSQRGDTEAFF	TGTGCCAGCAGCAGGGACAGCCAAAGGGGGGACACTGAAGCTTTCTTT
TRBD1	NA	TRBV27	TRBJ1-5	CASSSGTGVFAQHF	TGTGCCAGCAGTTCCGGGACAGGGGTTTTCGCCCAGCATTTT
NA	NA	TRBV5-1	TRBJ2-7	CASSLGVSEGPYEQYF	TGCGCCAGCAGCTTGGGGGTGAGTGAGGGCCCCTACGAGCAGTACTTC
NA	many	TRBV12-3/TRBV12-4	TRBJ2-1	CASSPPTKGDEQFF	TGTGCCAGCAGTCCCCCTACGAAAGGGGATGAGCAGTTCTTC
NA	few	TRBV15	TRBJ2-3	CATSRDRQGADTQYF	TGTGCCACCAGCAGAGATAGGCAGGGAGCAGATACGCAGTATTTT
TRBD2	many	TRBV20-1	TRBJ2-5	CSAELAGGQETQYF	TGCAGTGCCGAACTAGCGGGGGGGCAAGAGACCCAGTACTTC
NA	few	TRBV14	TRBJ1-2	CASSQPGRKFYGYTF	TGTGCCAGCAGCCAACCGGGACGTAAGTTCTATGGCTACACCTTC
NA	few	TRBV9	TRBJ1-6	CASSVDPGDNSPLHF	TGTGCCAGCAGCGTAGATCCAGGGGATAATTCACCCCTCCACTTT
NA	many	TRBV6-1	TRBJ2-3	CASRDWATQYF	TGTGCCAGCAGGGACTGGGCTACGCAGTATTTT